The rows below give T cell receptor beta chains drawn from one sample of a study of shared clonotypes between healthy human individuals. The assay was immunoSEQ multiplex PCR, and TCRdb's table has in-frame clones only and misses some. Here the sample spans approximately 2.5 million clones, more than 80% being singletons. The sample taken for sequencing was naive CD4+ T cells sorted from blood. All receptors come from a man between 18 and 29 years old in good health. Each CDR3 is given with its conserved first and last residue. A D gene is named only where the DNA matches it firmly. Size values are once, few and many counts, or a class for expanded clones, and some rows have none.

clone_size: .
v_call: TRBV19
d_call: TRBD2
j_call: TRBJ2-2
cdr3_nt: TGTGCCAGTATCGCACGCCGGACTAGCGGTCCGAACCACACCGGGGAGCTGTTTTTT
cdr3_aa: CASIARRTSGPNHTGELFF

clone_size: .
v_call: TRBV5-1
d_call: .
j_call: TRBJ1-2
cdr3_nt: TGCGCCAGCAGCGTAGCCCCAGGGCTCTATGGCTACACCTTC
cdr3_aa: CASSVAPGLYGYTF

clone_size: .
v_call: TRBV7-9
d_call: .
j_call: TRBJ2-7
cdr3_nt: TGTGCCAGCAGCACCCGGACAGCTTACGAGCAGTACTTC
cdr3_aa: CASSTRTAYEQYF

clone_size: .
v_call: TRBV18
d_call: .
j_call: TRBJ1-1
cdr3_nt: TGTGCCAGCTCACCGGTTTTACAGGGCAGCTCTGAAGCTTTCTTT
cdr3_aa: CASSPVLQGSSEAFF

clone_size: .
v_call: TRBV11-2
d_call: .
j_call: TRBJ1-1
cdr3_nt: TGTGCCAGCAGCTCGCCAACAGGGAAGTACACTGAAGCTTTCTTT
cdr3_aa: CASSSPTGKYTEAFF

clone_size: .
v_call: TRBV27
d_call: TRBD1
j_call: TRBJ2-7
cdr3_nt: TGTGCCAGCAGGTCCCCCAATCGGGACAGGGGGTCCGAGCAGTACTTC
cdr3_aa: CASRSPNRDRGSEQYF

clone_size: .
v_call: TRBV5-1
d_call: .
j_call: TRBJ1-4
cdr3_nt: TGCGCCAGCAGGCAGGACAGATCAACTAATGAAAAACTGTTTTTT
cdr3_aa: CASRQDRSTNEKLFF

clone_size: .
v_call: TRBV19
d_call: .
j_call: TRBJ2-2
cdr3_nt: TGTGCGAGCCATGAAGGGGCGAACACCGGGGAGCTGTTTTTT
cdr3_aa: CASHEGANTGELFF

clone_size: .
v_call: TRBV27
d_call: .
j_call: TRBJ2-7
cdr3_nt: TGTGCCAGCAGTTTATCGCACCGACCCTACGAGCAGTACTTC
cdr3_aa: CASSLSHRPYEQYF

clone_size: .
v_call: TRBV5-6
d_call: .
j_call: TRBJ1-2
cdr3_nt: TGTGCCAGCAGCCCTCAGATAGGTTCATCCTATGGCTACACCTTC
cdr3_aa: CASSPQIGSSYGYTF

clone_size: .
v_call: TRBV7-2
d_call: .
j_call: TRBJ2-4
cdr3_nt: TGTGCCAGCAGCTTAGGGGGGGAAGGAAACATTCAGTACTTC
cdr3_aa: CASSLGGEGNIQYF

clone_size: .
v_call: TRBV6-6
d_call: TRBD1
j_call: TRBJ2-7
cdr3_nt: TGTGCCAGCAGTTATTCCGGGACAGGGTCCTACGAGCAGTACTTC
cdr3_aa: CASSYSGTGSYEQYF

clone_size: .
v_call: TRBV28
d_call: .
j_call: TRBJ1-6
cdr3_nt: TGTGCCAGCAGCCACGCGAGCTCCTATAATTCACCCCTCCACTTT
cdr3_aa: CASSHASSYNSPLHF

clone_size: .
v_call: TRBV9
d_call: .
j_call: TRBJ1-3
cdr3_nt: TGTGCCAGCAGCCTAGAGGACTCTGGAAACACCATATATTTT
cdr3_aa: CASSLEDSGNTIYF

clone_size: .
v_call: TRBV19
d_call: .
j_call: TRBJ1-5
cdr3_nt: TGTGCCAGTAGTATCAAGGGGGGGTTCCAGCCCCAGCATTTT
cdr3_aa: CASSIKGGFQPQHF

clone_size: .
v_call: TRBV30
d_call: .
j_call: TRBJ1-2
cdr3_nt: TGTGCCTGGAAAGGATCTGGGAACTATGGCTACACCTTC
cdr3_aa: CAWKGSGNYGYTF

clone_size: once
v_call: TRBV7-9
d_call: .
j_call: TRBJ1-2
cdr3_nt: TGTGCCAGCAGCTTAGCTCATCTAGGGGAGCCAAGTTTGAACTATGGCTACACCTTC
cdr3_aa: CASSLAHLGEPSLNYGYTF

clone_size: .
v_call: TRBV18
d_call: TRBD1
j_call: TRBJ1-6
cdr3_nt: TGTGCCAGCTCTCTTGTGCAGGGGGGGAATTCACCCCTCCACTTT
cdr3_aa: CASSLVQGGNSPLHF

clone_size: .
v_call: TRBV6-6
d_call: .
j_call: TRBJ2-3
cdr3_nt: TGTGCCAGCAGTTACGGACCAGATACGCAGTATTTT
cdr3_aa: CASSYGPDTQYF

clone_size: few
v_call: TRBV30
d_call: .
j_call: TRBJ1-6
cdr3_nt: TGTGCCTGGAGTGTGTTACGGGGCCCGTCGGGTTCACCCCTCCACTTT
cdr3_aa: CAWSVLRGPSGSPLHF

clone_size: .
v_call: TRBV11-2
d_call: .
j_call: TRBJ2-2
cdr3_nt: TGTGCCAGCAGCCTCGTCGGGGGACTCACCGGGGAGCTGTTTTTT
cdr3_aa: CASSLVGGLTGELFF

clone_size: once
v_call: TRBV5-1
d_call: .
j_call: TRBJ1-1
cdr3_nt: TGCGCCAGCAGTATAAACATGAACACTGAAGCTTTCTTT
cdr3_aa: CASSINMNTEAFF

clone_size: few
v_call: TRBV9
d_call: .
j_call: TRBJ2-2
cdr3_nt: TGTGCCAGCAGCGTATTCCTGAACACCGGGGAGCTGTTTTTT
cdr3_aa: CASSVFLNTGELFF

clone_size: .
v_call: TRBV5-8
d_call: .
j_call: TRBJ1-2
cdr3_nt: TGTGCCAGCAGCTCGGGGGTGGCGCCTCTCCAGGGCTACACCTTC
cdr3_aa: CASSSGVAPLQGYTF

clone_size: .
v_call: TRBV30
d_call: .
j_call: TRBJ1-1
cdr3_nt: TGTGCCTGGACGCCAGGGAAAATCGGAGGGGGACCGAACACTGAAGCTTTCTTT
cdr3_aa: CAWTPGKIGGGPNTEAFF

clone_size: .
v_call: TRBV28
d_call: TRBD1
j_call: TRBJ1-2
cdr3_nt: TGTGCCAGCAGTGGACAGGGAATCTATGGCTACACCTTC
cdr3_aa: CASSGQGIYGYTF

clone_size: .
v_call: TRBV10-3
d_call: .
j_call: TRBJ1-2
cdr3_nt: TGTGCCATCAGTGGTGACATCGACGGCTACACCTTC
cdr3_aa: CAISGDIDGYTF

clone_size: .
v_call: TRBV11-2
d_call: TRBD1
j_call: TRBJ1-4
cdr3_nt: TGTGCCAGCAGCTTCCTCTTGGGGGGACAGGGCGCAACTAATGAAAAACTGTTTTTT
cdr3_aa: CASSFLLGGQGATNEKLFF

clone_size: .
v_call: TRBV7-2
d_call: .
j_call: TRBJ1-6
cdr3_nt: TGTGCCAGCAGCTTAGATTGGGGTCCTAATTCACCCCTCCACTTT
cdr3_aa: CASSLDWGPNSPLHF

clone_size: few
v_call: TRBV5-4
d_call: .
j_call: TRBJ2-7
cdr3_nt: TGTGCCAGCAGCCCGAGCTACGAGCAGTACTTC
cdr3_aa: CASSPSYEQYF

clone_size: .
v_call: TRBV19
d_call: .
j_call: TRBJ2-3
cdr3_nt: TGTGCCAGTAGTCTCCAAGGGACTTCAGATACGCAGTATTTT
cdr3_aa: CASSLQGTSDTQYF

clone_size: few
v_call: TRBV6-5
d_call: .
j_call: TRBJ2-3
cdr3_nt: TGTGCCAGCAGTGCCCCTAGCACAGATACGCAGTATTTT
cdr3_aa: CASSAPSTDTQYF

clone_size: .
v_call: TRBV7-6
d_call: .
j_call: TRBJ2-3
cdr3_nt: TGTGCCAGCAGCTTAGATATTGGAGATACGCAGTATTTT
cdr3_aa: CASSLDIGDTQYF

clone_size: .
v_call: TRBV5-5
d_call: TRBD1
j_call: TRBJ1-5
cdr3_nt: TGTGCCAGCAGCGCACAGGGGCTCAGCAATCAGCCCCAGCATTTT
cdr3_aa: CASSAQGLSNQPQHF

clone_size: .
v_call: TRBV5-1
d_call: TRBD2
j_call: TRBJ2-7
cdr3_nt: TGCGCCAGCAGCTTGGGTACTAGCGGCGCCTACGAGCAGTACTTC
cdr3_aa: CASSLGTSGAYEQYF

clone_size: .
v_call: TRBV11-3
d_call: .
j_call: TRBJ2-5
cdr3_nt: TGTGCCAGCAGCTTGGGCCGCGCGATACAAGAGACCCAGTACTTC
cdr3_aa: CASSLGRAIQETQYF

clone_size: .
v_call: TRBV30
d_call: TRBD1
j_call: TRBJ2-7
cdr3_nt: TGTGCCTGGAGTAGGACAGGTAGTTACGAGCAGTACTTC
cdr3_aa: CAWSRTGSYEQYF

clone_size: .
v_call: TRBV7-2
d_call: TRBD1
j_call: TRBJ1-4
cdr3_nt: TGTGCCAGCAGGACAGGGTCAACTAATGAAAAACTGTTTTTT
cdr3_aa: CASRTGSTNEKLFF

clone_size: .
v_call: TRBV7-6
d_call: TRBD2
j_call: TRBJ2-2
cdr3_nt: TGTGCCATAGGAGGAGCGGGAGGGCCTGCCGGGGAGCTGTTTTTT
cdr3_aa: CAIGGAGGPAGELFF

clone_size: .
v_call: TRBV13
d_call: .
j_call: TRBJ2-1
cdr3_nt: TGTGCCAGCAGCCCCCGCCAAGGGGCGCACAATGAGCAGTTCTTC
cdr3_aa: CASSPRQGAHNEQFF

clone_size: .
v_call: TRBV7-2
d_call: TRBD1
j_call: TRBJ2-5
cdr3_nt: TGTGCCAGCGGCGACAGGGGGCGTCAGACCCAGTACTTC
cdr3_aa: CASGDRGRQTQYF

clone_size: .
v_call: TRBV11-2
d_call: .
j_call: TRBJ2-7
cdr3_nt: TGTGCCAGCAGCTTAGGGCTTGGCGGTTCCTACGAGCAGTACTTC
cdr3_aa: CASSLGLGGSYEQYF

clone_size: .
v_call: TRBV6-6
d_call: TRBD2
j_call: TRBJ2-3
cdr3_nt: TGTGCCAGCAGTTACTCGGGGAGGGCCGACGCAGATACGCAGTATTTT
cdr3_aa: CASSYSGRADADTQYF

clone_size: .
v_call: TRBV13
d_call: TRBD1
j_call: TRBJ2-7
cdr3_nt: TGTGCCAGCAGGCGGACAGGGGCGGGCGAGCAGTACTTC
cdr3_aa: CASRRTGAGEQYF

clone_size: .
v_call: TRBV18
d_call: TRBD1
j_call: TRBJ2-2
cdr3_nt: TGTGCCAGCTCACCACCTACAGGGGTGAACACCGGGGAGCTGTTTTTT
cdr3_aa: CASSPPTGVNTGELFF

clone_size: .
v_call: TRBV18
d_call: TRBD1
j_call: TRBJ1-6
cdr3_nt: TGTGCCAGCTCTCGACAGGGGGTGGATTCACCCCTCCACTTT
cdr3_aa: CASSRQGVDSPLHF

clone_size: .
v_call: TRBV6-7
d_call: .
j_call: TRBJ2-4
cdr3_nt: TGTGCCAGCAGTTACTCGCTTACATGGGGAATTAACTTC
cdr3_aa: CASSYSLTWGINF

clone_size: .
v_call: TRBV2
d_call: TRBD1
j_call: TRBJ1-6
cdr3_nt: TGTGCCAGCAGTGGCGGGGACAGAAATTCACCCCTCCACTTT
cdr3_aa: CASSGGDRNSPLHF

clone_size: .
v_call: TRBV9
d_call: TRBD2
j_call: TRBJ2-3
cdr3_nt: TGTGCCAGCAGCGTGAAAGCCGGGACTAGCGGGAGGGCCAACACAGATACGCAGTATTTT
cdr3_aa: CASSVKAGTSGRANTDTQYF

clone_size: .
v_call: TRBV27
d_call: .
j_call: TRBJ2-5
cdr3_nt: TGTGCCAGCAGTTTCGGTCTCTACAGTAATCAAGAGACCCAGTACTTC
cdr3_aa: CASSFGLYSNQETQYF

clone_size: .
v_call: TRBV5-1
d_call: .
j_call: TRBJ1-6
cdr3_nt: TGCGCCAGCAGCGGGGGGGAAGGAGGATCACCCCTCCACTTT
cdr3_aa: CASSGGEGGSPLHF

clone_size: .
v_call: TRBV6-5
d_call: TRBD1
j_call: TRBJ1-1
cdr3_nt: TGTGCCAGCCGCTACGACAGGGGGCTCACTGAAGCTTTCTTT
cdr3_aa: CASRYDRGLTEAFF

clone_size: .
v_call: TRBV18
d_call: .
j_call: TRBJ2-2
cdr3_nt: TGTGCCAGCTCACCAGCCGGGGCCGTGCCCGGGGAGCTGTTTTTT
cdr3_aa: CASSPAGAVPGELFF

clone_size: once
v_call: TRBV25-1
d_call: .
j_call: TRBJ2-7
cdr3_nt: TGTGCCAGCGGCCGGGATGGTGTCCACGAGCAGTACTTC
cdr3_aa: CASGRDGVHEQYF

clone_size: .
v_call: TRBV15
d_call: TRBD2
j_call: TRBJ2-1
cdr3_nt: TGTGCCACCAGCAGAGATTTGGGAGTAGGCGGGGGGACCCTTCGCTACAATGAGCAGTTCTTC
cdr3_aa: CATSRDLGVGGGTLRYNEQFF

clone_size: .
v_call: TRBV20-1
d_call: .
j_call: TRBJ2-2
cdr3_nt: TGCACCGCTAGAGCCGGGGGGGAGCTGTTTTTT
cdr3_aa: CTARAGGELFF